This T cell receptor (beta chain) was observed in a study of blood T cell repertoires in COVID-19. As for the study in general: There were acute and convalescent COVID-19 samples, and they came from the United States, Italy and Spain. PBMCs, B-cell-depleted T cells, or T cells were the source of the cDNA or gDNA that made up the material.

Original data processing: Nucleated cell counts were estimated from reference gene primer amplification. Here immunoSEQ multiplex PCR was the method, and the copy in TCRdb shows in-frame clones only, minus some. V, J and clone size reflect that table, while D and trimming were determined from the DNA. The table records 110,000 to 150,000 clones, roughly 91% of them present only once. The CDR3 runs to 14 residues. The V segment lost 6 bases and the J segment 0 bases; nucleotides outside the gene matches: 2. In germline, CDR1 is MGHDK, CDR2 SYGVNS. This chain links TRBV25-1 with TRBJ1-3; 7 nucleotides agree with TRBD1. This receptor was obtained from a man aged 55 to 70 with active or convalescent COVID-19. The sequencing input was peripheral blood. The CDR3 loop is CASSRGISGNTIYF. CDR3 nucleotides: TGTGCCAGCAGCAGGGGGATCTCTGGAAACACCATATATTTT. Supplemented by reference TRBV25-1 and TRBJ1-3, the full variable domain reads EADIYQTPRYLVIGTGKKITLECSQTMGHDKMYWYQQDPGMELHLIHYSYGVNSTEKGDLSSESTVSRIRTEHFPLTLESARPSHTSQYLCASSRGISGNTIYFGEGSWLTVV.